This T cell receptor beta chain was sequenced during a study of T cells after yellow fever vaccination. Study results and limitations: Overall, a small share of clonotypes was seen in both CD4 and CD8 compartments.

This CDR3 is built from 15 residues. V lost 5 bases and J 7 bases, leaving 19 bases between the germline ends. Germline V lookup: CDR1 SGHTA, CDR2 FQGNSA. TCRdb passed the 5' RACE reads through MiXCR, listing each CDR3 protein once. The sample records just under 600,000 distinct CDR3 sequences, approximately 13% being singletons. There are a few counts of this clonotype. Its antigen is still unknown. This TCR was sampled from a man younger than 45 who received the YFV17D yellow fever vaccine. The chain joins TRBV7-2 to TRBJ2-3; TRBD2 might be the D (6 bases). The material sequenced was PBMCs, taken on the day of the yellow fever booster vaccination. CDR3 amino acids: CASSRSVGGANTQYF. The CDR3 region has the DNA TGTGCCAGCAGCCGTAGTGTGGGGGGAGCTAATACGCAGTATTTT.